The 22 T cell receptor beta chains reported below all come from one sample, sequenced in a study of cytomegalovirus exposure and HLA in healthy donors. The PCR made use of 60 Vbeta and 13 Jbeta primers. Profiling relied on immunoSEQ multiplex PCR, and the TCRdb table lists in-frame clones only, not all of them. The sample holds some 150,000 clones, about two thirds seen once. The sequenced sample was PBMCs. These receptor sequences come from a man aged 50-59 years in good health and CMV-seropositive.

The V call is TRBV4-1, the J call TRBJ1-3; TRBD1 might be the D (5 bases). Looked up from germline, CDR1 is MGHRA and CDR2 is YSYEKL. The V end lost 1 base, the J end lost 0 bases, and 10 bases lay between the germline ends. This CDR3 contains 16 residues. CDR3 DNA: TGCGCCAGCAGCCAAGGGGACTTCGTCTCTGGAAACACCATATATTTT. Its protein is CASSQGDFVSGNTIYF.

The chain combines TRBV5-6 with TRBJ2-1; D call uncertain. Germline V lookup: CDR1 SGHDT, CDR2 YYEEEE. V lost 0 bases and J lost 7, with 5 bases in between. The CDR3 totals 12 residues. The CDR3 loop is CASSLGENEQFF. For the CDR3, the DNA is TGTGCCAGCAGCTTGGGAGAGAATGAGCAGTTCTTC.

The rearrangement joins TRBV6-6 to TRBJ1-1, with 7 positions matching TRBD1. Germline V lookup: CDR1 MNHNY, CDR2 SVGAGI (reference sequence). CDR3 length equals 14 residues. The ends lost 6 bases at V and 3 bases at J; junction bases unmatched: 7. The CDR3 DNA reads as TGTGCCAGCAGCCTGACAGGGTTGGACACTGAAGCTTTCTTT. It specifies CASSLTGLDTEAFF.

This chain connects TRBV11-2 to TRBJ2-5; perhaps TRBD1 as D (5 bases). The DNA matches TRBJ2-7 better at its end, which makes the J call doubtful. Germline loops: CDR1 SGHAT, CDR2 FQNNGV. There are 13 residues in the CDR3. Here the CDR3 reads CASSYQGNNEQYF. Here the CDR3 DNA reads TGTGCCAGCAGCTACCAGGGTAATAACGAGCAGTACTTC.

The chain employs TRBV29-1 and TRBJ1-1; no reliable D call. V dropped 6 bases and J dropped 1 base, with 12 bases sitting between them. The CDR3 sequence is 13 residues long. Germline V gene sequence: CDR1 SQVTM, CDR2 ANQGSEA. The CDR3 loop is CSVPGRANTEAFF. The CDR3 nucleotides read TGCAGCGTCCCGGGGAGGGCGAACACTGAAGCTTTCTTT.

The CDR3 bases are TGTGCCAGCAGCTCGACTAGCGGTTACTACAATGAGCAGTTCTTC. Amino acid sequence: CASSSTSGYYNEQFF. The rearrangement joins TRBV7-9 to TRBJ2-1; 9 nucleotides align to TRBD2. The CDR3 spans 15 residues. The germline gives CDR1 SEHNR, CDR2 FQNEAQ (reference sequence). V lost 4 bases and J lost 3; bases outside the gene matches: 4.

The chain employs TRBV20-1 and TRBJ2-1; no clear D. Germline assignment: CDR1 DFQATT and CDR2 SNEGSKA (reference sequence). The CDR3 loop spans 11 amino acids. Trimming removed 6 bases from V and 8 bases from J, with 11 bases in between. The DNA for the CDR3 is TGCAGTGCCCCACTAAGCCATGAGCAGTTCTTC. This codes for CSAPLSHEQFF.

The V and J genes are TRBV25-1 and TRBJ2-7, with TRBD2 matching over 9 bases. CDR1 is MGHDK and CDR2 is SYGVNS in the germline V gene. The V gene end was trimmed by 7 bases and the J gene end by 1 base; junction bases not matched to a gene: 8. This CDR3 comprises 15 residues. The CDR3 coding sequence is TGTGCCAGCATCGTTAATAGCGGGAGATCCTACGAGCAGTACTTC. It is translated as CASIVNSGRSYEQYF.

The J gene is TRBJ2-5, the V gene TRBV7-8, with D possibly being TRBD2 (5 bases). Germline V gene data show CDR1 as SGHVS and CDR2 as FQNEAQ. Trimming pared 1 base from V and 4 bases from J, leaving 10 bases between. The CDR3 is 14 amino acids. The CDR3 loop is CASSLGRRRETQYF. Written as DNA, the CDR3 is TGTGCCAGCAGCTTAGGCAGGAGGCGAGAGACCCAGTACTTC.

This chain links TRBV21-1 with TRBJ1-6. TRBV21-1 is designated a pseudogene. The CDR3 runs 19 residues. The CDR3 here is CASSKGGGLPSSYNSPLHF. In DNA form, the CDR3 reads TGTGCCAGCAGCAAAGGGGGGGGACTCCCGAGCTCCTATAATTCACCCCTCCACTTT.

V and J are TRBV4-3 and TRBJ2-4, with 9 bases aligning to TRBD2. Germline CDR1 reads LGHNA; CDR2 reads YSLEER. V was clipped by 4 bases and J by 8 bases; unmatched bases: 24. There are 20 residues in the CDR3. Written as DNA, the CDR3 is TGCGCCAGCAGCCGATCAGTGGTCGCGGGAGGGCCGAGGGTTGGGGACATTCAGTACTTC. Translated, it gives CASSRSVVAGGPRVGDIQYF.

This clone was seen a single time. The gene calls are TRBV14 and TRBJ1-1; 10 bases line up with TRBD1. This CDR3 has 17 amino acids. Per germline, CDR1 SGHDN and CDR2 FVKESK. J was trimmed by 6 bases and V by 6 bases; bases with no gene match: 16. The CDR3 DNA follows: TGTGCCAGCAGAGAGAGACCGGGACAGGGGTCAAGAGCTGAAGCTTTCTTT. Translated, it gives CASRERPGQGSRAEAFF.

V and J are TRBV10-1 and TRBJ2-7; a weak D match, TRBD1 (6 bases). V lost 3 bases to trimming and J lost 5 bases, with 14 bases between them. The V gene's germline CDR1 is WNHNN and CDR2 SYGVQD (reference sequence). The CDR3 is made up of 14 amino acids. CDR3 in amino acids: CASSEWGRGNEQYF. The CDR3 bases are TGCGCCAGCAGTGAATGGGGAAGGGGGAACGAGCAGTACTTC.

This clone came up a few times. The J gene is TRBJ1-5, the V gene TRBV15; D ambiguous. Trimming pared 3 bases from V and 2 bases from J, leaving 8 bases between. CDR1 and CDR2 from the germline V gene are LNHNV and YYDKDF (reference sequence). The CDR3 spans 14 residues. The CDR3 DNA reads TGTGCCACCAGCAGGGGAGCGGGCAATCAGCCCCAGCATTTT. Protein: CATSRGAGNQPQHF.

The V call is TRBV28, the J call TRBJ1-3, with D hard to call. Germline values: CDR1 MDHEN, CDR2 SYDVKM. This CDR3 is 16 amino acids long. V shed 5 bases and J shed 0 bases, with 14 bases lying between them. CDR3 DNA sequence: TGTGCCAGCAGTCCCCCGGGAATACTCTCTGGAAACACCATATATTTT. The encoded protein is CASSPPGILSGNTIYF.

This clone was picked up one time. This sequence joins TRBV5-1 and TRBJ1-1; possibly TRBD1 for D (6 bases). With 6 bases removed from V and 1 base from J, the gap between germline ends came to 13 bases. Germline-derived CDR1 and CDR2 are SGHRS and YFSETQ. The CDR3 contains 14 residues. The CDR3 coding sequence is TGCGCCAGCAAAAGGAGACAGGAGAACACTGAAGCTTTCTTT. Its protein product is CASKRRQENTEAFF.

A remark on this clone: Other DNA sequences from this sample encode an identical CDR3 as well. The chain combines TRBV5-1 with TRBJ2-3; TRBD2 is a possible D gene (5 bases). The V gene's germline CDR1 is SGHRS and CDR2 YFSETQ. Trimming left V 8 bases short and J 5 bases short, with 9 bases between. This CDR3 has 11 amino acids. The CDR3 DNA is TGCGCCAGTAGAGAGGGAGATACGCAGTATTTT. It codes for CASREGDTQYF.

The chain links TRBV5-5 to TRBJ2-7, with 14 bases aligning to TRBD2. V trimming: 9 bases; J trimming: 6 bases; junction bases outside the gene matches: 5. Germline V gene data show CDR1 as SGHKS and CDR2 as YYEKEE (reference sequence). This CDR3 comprises 13 residues. The CDR3 nucleotides are TGTGCCACCGGGACTAGCGGGAGCTCCGAGCAGTACTTC. This encodes CATGTSGSSEQYF.

The chain joins TRBV7-2 to TRBJ2-3; TRBD2 matches 10 bases. Germline CDR1 reads SGHTA; CDR2 reads FQGNSA. The V and J ends lost 6 bases and 7 bases, in that order; junction bases with no gene match: 10. This CDR3 comprises 15 residues. For the CDR3, the DNA is TGTGCCAGCAGGGAAGGGGCTAGCGGGAGCTATACGCAGTATTTT. Its translation is CASREGASGSYTQYF.

V usage is TRBV18 and J usage is TRBJ2-7; 12 bases map to TRBD1. Unmatched junction bases numbered 1, after V lost 1 base and J lost 0 bases. Germline V lookup: CDR1 KGHSH, CDR2 LQKENI. This CDR3 is built from 16 residues. CDR3 protein: CASSPRGQGASYEQYF. The CDR3 coding sequence is TGTGCCAGCTCACCACGGGGACAGGGGGCCTCCTACGAGCAGTACTTC.

The chain has TRBV6-5 and TRBJ2-1, with 8 bases identical to TRBD1. V trimming: 6 bases; J trimming: 3 bases; junction bases outside the gene matches: 4. The CDR3 totals 14 residues. CDR1 and CDR2 from the germline V gene are MNHEY and SVGAGI. CDR3 protein: CASRRTGIYNEQFF. CDR3 in DNA: TGTGCCAGCAGACGGACAGGGATCTACAATGAGCAGTTCTTC.

The V gene is TRBV6-1, the J gene TRBJ2-2; the D gene is possibly TRBD1 (5 bases). CDR3 length equals 13 residues. Per germline, CDR1 MNHNS and CDR2 SASEGT. V was pared by 6 bases and J by 1 base, with 6 bases between. The chain's CDR3 is CASSGQNTGELFF. The DNA of the CDR3 is TGTGCCAGCAGCGGACAGAACACCGGGGAGCTGTTTTTT.